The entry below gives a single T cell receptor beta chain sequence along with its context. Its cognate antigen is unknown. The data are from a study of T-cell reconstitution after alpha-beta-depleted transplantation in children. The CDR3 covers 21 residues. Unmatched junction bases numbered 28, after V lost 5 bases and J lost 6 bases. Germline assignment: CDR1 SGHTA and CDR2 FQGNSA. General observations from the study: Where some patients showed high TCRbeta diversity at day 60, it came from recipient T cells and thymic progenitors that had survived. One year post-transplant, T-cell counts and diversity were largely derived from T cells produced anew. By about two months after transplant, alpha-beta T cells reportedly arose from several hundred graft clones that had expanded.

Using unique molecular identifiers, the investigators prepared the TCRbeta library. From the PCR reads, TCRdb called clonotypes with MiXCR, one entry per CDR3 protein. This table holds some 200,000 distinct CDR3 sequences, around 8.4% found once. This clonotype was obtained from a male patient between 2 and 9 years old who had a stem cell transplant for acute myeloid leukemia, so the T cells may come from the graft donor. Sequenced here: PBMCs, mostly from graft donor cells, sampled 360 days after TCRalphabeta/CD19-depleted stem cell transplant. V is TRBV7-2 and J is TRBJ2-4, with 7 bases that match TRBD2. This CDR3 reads CASSPKFGWSGNNPVGNIQYF. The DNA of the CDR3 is TGTGCCAGCAGCCCCAAATTCGGGTGGAGCGGGAATAACCCGGTCGGAAACATTCAGTACTTC.